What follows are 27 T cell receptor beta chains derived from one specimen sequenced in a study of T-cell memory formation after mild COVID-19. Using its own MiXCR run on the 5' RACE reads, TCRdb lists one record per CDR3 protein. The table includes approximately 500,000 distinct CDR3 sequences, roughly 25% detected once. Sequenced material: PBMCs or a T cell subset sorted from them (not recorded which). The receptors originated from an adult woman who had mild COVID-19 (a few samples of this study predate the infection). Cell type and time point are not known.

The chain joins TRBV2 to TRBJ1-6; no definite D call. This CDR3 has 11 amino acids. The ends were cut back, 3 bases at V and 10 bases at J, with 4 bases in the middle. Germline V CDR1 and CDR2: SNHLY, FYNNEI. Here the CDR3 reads CASSEGSPLHF. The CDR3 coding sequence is TGTGCCAGCAGTGAGGGGTCACCCCTCCACTTT.

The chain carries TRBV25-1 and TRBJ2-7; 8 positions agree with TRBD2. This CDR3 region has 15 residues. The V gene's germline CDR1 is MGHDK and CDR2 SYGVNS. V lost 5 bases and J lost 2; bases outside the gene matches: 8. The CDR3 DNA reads TGTGCCAGCAGTCCGTTTACTAGCGGAGCCTACGAGCAGTACTTC. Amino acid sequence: CASSPFTSGAYEQYF.

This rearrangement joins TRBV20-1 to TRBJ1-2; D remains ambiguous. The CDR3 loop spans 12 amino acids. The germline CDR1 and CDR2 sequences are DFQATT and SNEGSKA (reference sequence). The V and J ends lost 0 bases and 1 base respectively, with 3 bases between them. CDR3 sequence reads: CSARENNYGYTF. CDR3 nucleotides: TGCAGTGCTAGAGAGAATAACTATGGCTACACCTTC.

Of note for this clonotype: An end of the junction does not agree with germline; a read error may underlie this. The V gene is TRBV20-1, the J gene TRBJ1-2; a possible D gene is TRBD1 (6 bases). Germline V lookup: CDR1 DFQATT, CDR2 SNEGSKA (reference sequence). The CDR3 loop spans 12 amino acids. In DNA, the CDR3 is TGCAGTACCGCTAACAGGGCACCCCGGAACCTCTTC. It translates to CSTANRAPRNLF.

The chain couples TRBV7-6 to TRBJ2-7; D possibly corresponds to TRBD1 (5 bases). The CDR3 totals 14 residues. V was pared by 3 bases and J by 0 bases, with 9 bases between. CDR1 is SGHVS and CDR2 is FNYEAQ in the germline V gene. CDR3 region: CASSLLQDSYEQYF. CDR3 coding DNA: TGTGCCAGCAGCTTGTTACAGGACTCCTACGAGCAGTACTTC.

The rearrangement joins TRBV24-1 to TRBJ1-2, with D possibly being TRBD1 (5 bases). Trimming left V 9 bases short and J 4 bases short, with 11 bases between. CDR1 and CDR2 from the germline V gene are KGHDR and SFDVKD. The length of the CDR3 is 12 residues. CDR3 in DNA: TGTGCCACCGGGGCCACGGGCTATGGCTACACCTTC. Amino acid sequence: CATGATGYGYTF.

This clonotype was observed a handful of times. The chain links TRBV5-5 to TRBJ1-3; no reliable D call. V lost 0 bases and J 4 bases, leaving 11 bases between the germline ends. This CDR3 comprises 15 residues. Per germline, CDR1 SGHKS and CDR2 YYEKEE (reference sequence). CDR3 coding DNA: TGTGCCAGCAGCTTGGAGGCAGGAGCCGGAAACACCATATATTTT. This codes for CASSLEAGAGNTIYF. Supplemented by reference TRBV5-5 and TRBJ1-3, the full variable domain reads DAGVTQSPTHLIKTRGQQVTLRCSPISGHKSVSWYQQVLGQGPQFIFQYYEKEERGRGNFPDRFSARQFPNYSSELNVNALLLGDSALYLCASSLEAGAGNTIYFGEGSWLTVV.

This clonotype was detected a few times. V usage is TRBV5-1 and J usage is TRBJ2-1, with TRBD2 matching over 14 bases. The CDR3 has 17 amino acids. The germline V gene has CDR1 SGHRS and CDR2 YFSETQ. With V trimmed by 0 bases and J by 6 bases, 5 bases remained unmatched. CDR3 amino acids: CASSLARTSGGTNEQFF. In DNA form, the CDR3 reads TGCGCCAGCAGCTTGGCCCGGACTAGCGGGGGGACCAATGAGCAGTTCTTC.

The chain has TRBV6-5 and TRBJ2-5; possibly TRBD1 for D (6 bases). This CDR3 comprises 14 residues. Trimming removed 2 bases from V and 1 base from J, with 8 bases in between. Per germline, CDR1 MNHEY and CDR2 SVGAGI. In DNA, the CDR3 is TGTGCCAGCAGTTACGCCAGGGGCCAAGAGACCCAGTACTTC. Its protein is CASSYARGQETQYF.

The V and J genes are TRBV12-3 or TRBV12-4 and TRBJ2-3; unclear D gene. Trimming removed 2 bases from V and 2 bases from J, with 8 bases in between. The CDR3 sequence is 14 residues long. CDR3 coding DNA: TGTGCCAGCAGTTTACCCGAGAACACAGATACGCAGTATTTT. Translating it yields CASSLPENTDTQYF.

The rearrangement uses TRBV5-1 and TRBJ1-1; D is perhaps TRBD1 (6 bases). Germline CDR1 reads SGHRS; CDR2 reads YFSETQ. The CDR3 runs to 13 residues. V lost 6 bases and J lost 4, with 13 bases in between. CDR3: CASKTGAGTEAFF. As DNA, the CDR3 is TGCGCCAGCAAGACAGGCGCGGGCACTGAAGCTTTCTTT.

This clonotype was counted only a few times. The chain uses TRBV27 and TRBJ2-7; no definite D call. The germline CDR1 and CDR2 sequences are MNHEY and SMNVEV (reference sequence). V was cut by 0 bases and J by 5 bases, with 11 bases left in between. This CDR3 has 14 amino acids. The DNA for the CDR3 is TGTGCCAGCAGTTTATCGACTGTTGATAACGAGCAGTACTTC. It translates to CASSLSTVDNEQYF.

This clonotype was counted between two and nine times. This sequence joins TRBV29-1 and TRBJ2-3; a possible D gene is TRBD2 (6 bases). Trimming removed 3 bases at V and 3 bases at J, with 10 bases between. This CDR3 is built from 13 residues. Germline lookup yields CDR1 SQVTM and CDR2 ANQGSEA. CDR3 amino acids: CSVDGGGTDTQYF. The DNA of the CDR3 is TGCAGCGTTGACGGGGGTGGGACAGATACGCAGTATTTT.

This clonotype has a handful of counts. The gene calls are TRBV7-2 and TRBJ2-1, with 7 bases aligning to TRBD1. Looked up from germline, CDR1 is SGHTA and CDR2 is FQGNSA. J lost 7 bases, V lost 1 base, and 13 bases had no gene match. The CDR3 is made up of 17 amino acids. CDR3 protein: CASSLEFGFRGINEQFF. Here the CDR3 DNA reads TGTGCCAGCAGCTTAGAGTTTGGGTTCAGGGGGATTAATGAGCAGTTCTTC.

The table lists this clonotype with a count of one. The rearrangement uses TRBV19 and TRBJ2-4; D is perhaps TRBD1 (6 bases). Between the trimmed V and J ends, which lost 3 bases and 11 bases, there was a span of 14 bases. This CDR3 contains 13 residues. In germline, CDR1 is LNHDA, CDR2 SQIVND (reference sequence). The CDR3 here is CASSIRGGSLQYF. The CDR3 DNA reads TGTGCCAGTAGTATTAGAGGGGGTTCCCTTCAGTACTTC.

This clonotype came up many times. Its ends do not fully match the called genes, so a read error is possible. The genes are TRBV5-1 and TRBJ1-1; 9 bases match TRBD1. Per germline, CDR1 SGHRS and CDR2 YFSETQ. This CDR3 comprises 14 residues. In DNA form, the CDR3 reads TGTGCCAGCAGTTTGGGACAGGGCGGAACTGAAGCTTTCTTT. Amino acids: CASSLGQGGTEAFF.

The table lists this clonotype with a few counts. The CDR3 nucleotides read TGCGCCAGCAGCCAAGCAGGCGGCCTCCCCCAGCCCCAGCATTTT. As protein: CASSQAGGLPQPQHF. The chain joins TRBV4-1 to TRBJ1-5; D gene uncertain. V was pared by 1 base and J by 7 bases, with 14 bases between. The CDR3 covers 15 residues. Germline V gives CDR1 MGHRA, CDR2 YSYEKL.

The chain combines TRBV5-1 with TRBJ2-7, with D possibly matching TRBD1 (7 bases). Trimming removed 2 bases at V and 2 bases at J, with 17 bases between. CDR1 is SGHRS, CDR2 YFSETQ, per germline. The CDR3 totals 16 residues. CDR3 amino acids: CASSFQWRGQTYEQYF. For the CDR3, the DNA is TGCGCCAGCAGCTTCCAGTGGAGGGGACAGACCTACGAGCAGTACTTC.

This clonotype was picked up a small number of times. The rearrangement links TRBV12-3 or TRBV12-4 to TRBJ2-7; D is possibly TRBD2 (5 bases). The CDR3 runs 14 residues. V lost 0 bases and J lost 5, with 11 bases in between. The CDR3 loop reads CASSLARAGNEQYF. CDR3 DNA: TGTGCCAGCAGTTTAGCGCGAGCCGGGAACGAGCAGTACTTC.

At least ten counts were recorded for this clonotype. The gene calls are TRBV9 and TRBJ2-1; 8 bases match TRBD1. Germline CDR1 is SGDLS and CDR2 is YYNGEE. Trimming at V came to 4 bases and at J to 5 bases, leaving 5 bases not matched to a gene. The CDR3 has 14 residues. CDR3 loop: CASSPRTGNNEQFF. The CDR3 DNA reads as TGTGCCAGCAGCCCCCGGACAGGGAACAATGAGCAGTTCTTC. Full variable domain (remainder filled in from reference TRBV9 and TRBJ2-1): DSGVTQTPKHLITATGQRVTLRCSPRSGDLSVYWYQQSLDQGLQFLIQYYNGEERAKGNILERFSAQQFPDLHSELNLSSLELGDSALYFCASSPRTGNNEQFFGPGTRLTVL.

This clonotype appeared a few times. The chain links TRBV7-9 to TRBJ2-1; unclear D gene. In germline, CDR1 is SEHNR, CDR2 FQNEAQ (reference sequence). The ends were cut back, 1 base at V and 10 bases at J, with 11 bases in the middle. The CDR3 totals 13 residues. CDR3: CASSLGAAVEQFF. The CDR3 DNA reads TGTGCCAGCAGCTTAGGGGCCGCCGTAGAGCAGTTCTTC.

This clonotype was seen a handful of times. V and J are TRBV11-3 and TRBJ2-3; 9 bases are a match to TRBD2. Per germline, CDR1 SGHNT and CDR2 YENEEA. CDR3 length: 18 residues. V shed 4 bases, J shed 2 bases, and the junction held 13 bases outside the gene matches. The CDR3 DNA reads TGTGCCAGCAGCTCAAATGGGGCAGCGGGGGGTTACACAGATACGCAGTATTTT. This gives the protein CASSSNGAAGGYTDTQYF.

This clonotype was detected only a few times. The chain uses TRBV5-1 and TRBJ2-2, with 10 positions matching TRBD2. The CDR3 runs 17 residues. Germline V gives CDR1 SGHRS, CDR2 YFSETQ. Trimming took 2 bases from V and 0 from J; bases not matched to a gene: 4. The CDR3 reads CASSLAGGPSNTGELFF. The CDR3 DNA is TGCGCCAGCAGCTTAGCGGGAGGGCCCTCGAACACCGGGGAGCTGTTTTTT.

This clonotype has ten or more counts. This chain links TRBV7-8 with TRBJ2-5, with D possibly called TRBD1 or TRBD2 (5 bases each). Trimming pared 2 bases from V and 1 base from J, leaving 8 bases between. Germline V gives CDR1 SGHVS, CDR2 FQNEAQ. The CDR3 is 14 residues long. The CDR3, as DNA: TGTGCCAGCAGCTTAAAAGGGACCCAAGAGACCCAGTACTTC. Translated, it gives CASSLKGTQETQYF.

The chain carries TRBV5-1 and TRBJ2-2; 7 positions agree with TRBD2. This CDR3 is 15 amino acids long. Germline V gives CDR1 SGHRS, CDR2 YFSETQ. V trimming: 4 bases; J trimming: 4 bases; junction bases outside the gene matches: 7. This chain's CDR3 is CASSIVAGATGELFF. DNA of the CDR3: TGCGCCAGCAGCATCGTGGCGGGAGCCACCGGGGAGCTGTTTTTT.

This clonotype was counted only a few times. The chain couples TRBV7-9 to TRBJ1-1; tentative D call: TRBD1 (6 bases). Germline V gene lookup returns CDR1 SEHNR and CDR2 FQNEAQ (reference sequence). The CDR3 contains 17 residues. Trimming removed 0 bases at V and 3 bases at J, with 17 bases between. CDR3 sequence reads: CASSLAVGGGAYTEAFF. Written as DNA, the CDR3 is TGTGCCAGCAGCTTAGCGGTAGGGGGGGGCGCGTACACTGAAGCTTTCTTT.

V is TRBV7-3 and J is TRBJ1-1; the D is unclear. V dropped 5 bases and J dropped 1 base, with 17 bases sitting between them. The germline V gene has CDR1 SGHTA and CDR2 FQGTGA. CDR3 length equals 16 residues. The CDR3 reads CASSPGPQSGNTEAFF. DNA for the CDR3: TGTGCCAGCAGCCCGGGCCCCCAAAGTGGGAACACTGAAGCTTTCTTT.